Shown below are 11 T cell receptor beta chains from a single sample sequenced in a study of CD8 T cells in ankylosing spondylitis. The study, taken as a whole, reports: Seemingly characteristic of ankylosing spondylitis blood was a TCR beta motif consisting of roughly 8 highly homologous variants.

No antigens are known for them. TCRdb independently ran MiXCR on the 5' RACE reads; one entry per CDR3 protein. This sample has about 390,000 distinct CDR3 sequences, with around 22% found just once. The material sequenced was blood, either unsorted or a sorted T cell fraction (not recorded which). The receptors were sampled from a male donor with ankylosing spondylitis.

The table lists this clonotype with many counts. Compared with germline, one end of the junction differs, possibly owing to a read error. The rearrangement links TRBV29-1 to TRBJ1-2, with TRBD1 matching over 7 bases. Per the germline V gene, CDR1 is SQVTM and CDR2 is ANQGSEA. The length of the CDR3 is 12 residues. The CDR3 nucleotides are TGCAGCGTCGAAGGACAGGTAGCTGGCTACACCTTC. It encodes CSVEGQVAGYTF.

The table lists this clonotype with a few counts. The chain employs TRBV28 and TRBJ2-1, with D unclear. The CDR3 is made up of 12 amino acids. Trimming pared 6 bases from V and 6 bases from J, leaving 9 bases between. Germline values: CDR1 MDHEN, CDR2 SYDVKM. The CDR3: CASSSQVNEQFF. In DNA form, the CDR3 reads TGTGCCAGCAGCAGTCAGGTCAATGAGCAGTTCTTC. The full variable domain, with the rest looked up from reference TRBV28 and TRBJ2-1, is DVKVTQSSRYLVKRTGEKVFLECVQDMDHENMFWYRQDPGLGLRLIYFSYDVKMKEKGDIPEGYSVSREKKERFSLILESASTNQTSMYLCASSSQVNEQFFGPGTRLTVL.

This clonotype was seen only a few times. The chain has TRBV7-9 and TRBJ2-3; TRBD2 matches at 8 bases. The CDR3 is 17 amino acids. J was trimmed by 2 bases and V by 7 bases; bases with no gene match: 14. CDR1 and CDR2 (germline): SEHNR, FQNEAQ (reference sequence). In nucleotides, the CDR3 is TGTGCCAGCATGGGCAGGGCGACTAGCGAGGACACAGATACGCAGTATTTT. Protein sequence: CASMGRATSEDTDTQYF. Full variable domain (missing parts from reference TRBV7-9 and TRBJ2-3): DTGVSQNPRHKITKRGQNVTFRCDPISEHNRLYWYRQTLGQGPEFLTYFQNEAQLEKSRLLSDRFSAERPKGSFSTLEIQRTEQGDSAMYLCASMGRATSEDTDTQYFGPGTRLTVL.

This clonotype was observed a few times. This chain uses TRBV7-2 with TRBJ2-3; D is perhaps TRBD1 (5 bases). The CDR3 runs to 14 residues. V shed 4 bases and J shed 2 bases, with 10 bases lying between them. Germline lookup yields CDR1 SGHTA and CDR2 FQGNSA. CDR3 bases: TGTGCCAGCAGCTACCGGACACACACAGATACGCAGTATTTT. Encoded protein: CASSYRTHTDTQYF.

The rearrangement joins TRBV27 to TRBJ2-5; D not resolved. V gave up 5 bases and J gave up 0 bases, with 13 bases separating them. The germline gives CDR1 MNHEY, CDR2 SMNVEV (reference sequence). The length of the CDR3 is 15 residues. The CDR3 DNA reads TGTGCCAGCAGTCCCGAGTCATTGTACCAAGAGACCCAGTACTTC. Its translation is CASSPESLYQETQYF.

V is TRBV7-2 and J is TRBJ2-1; no reliable D call. The CDR3 length is 14 residues. The V end was cut by 1 base, the J end by 8 bases, with 12 bases between. Germline lookup yields CDR1 SGHTA and CDR2 FQGNSA. This CDR3 reads CASSLVGVVDEQFF. In DNA, the CDR3 is TGTGCCAGCAGCTTAGTCGGTGTGGTAGATGAGCAGTTCTTC.

This clonotype has only a few counts. V gene TRBV28 combines with J gene TRBJ1-1; 7 bases line up with TRBD1. The trim removed 5 bases at V and 1 base at J, leaving 7 bases unmatched. The CDR3 has 15 residues. Looked up from germline, CDR1 is MDHEN and CDR2 is SYDVKM. CDR3 sequence: CASSDRQGWNTEAFF. CDR3 coding DNA: TGTGCCAGCAGTGACCGACAGGGTTGGAACACTGAAGCTTTCTTT. Full variable domain (missing parts from reference TRBV28 and TRBJ1-1): DVKVTQSSRYLVKRTGEKVFLECVQDMDHENMFWYRQDPGLGLRLIYFSYDVKMKEKGDIPEGYSVSREKKERFSLILESASTNQTSMYLCASSDRQGWNTEAFFGQGTRLTVV.

This clonotype was found once. The chain employs TRBV28 and TRBJ2-3; D may match TRBD1 or TRBD2 (6 bases each). The germline V gene encodes CDR1 MDHEN and CDR2 SYDVKM. This CDR3 contains 14 residues. V lost 5 bases and J 6 bases, leaving 15 bases between the germline ends. CDR3 amino acids: CASSLPRGADTQYF. In nucleotides, the CDR3 is TGTGCCAGCAGTCTCCCGAGGGGGGCCGATACGCAGTATTTT.

The chain employs TRBV28 and TRBJ1-5, with D maybe TRBD1 (5 bases). CDR3 size: 14 residues. CDR1 and CDR2 from the germline V gene are MDHEN and SYDVKM. The V gene lost 3 bases and the J gene lost 14 bases, with 20 bases spanning the gap. The CDR3 DNA reads TGTGCCAGCAGTTTTGGCGGGACGGAAAACGTCGAGCATTTT. Translating gives CASSFGGTENVEHF.

This clonotype was seen more than once but under ten times. This chain uses TRBV11-2 with TRBJ2-3; D ambiguous. CDR1 is SGHAT and CDR2 is FQNNGV in the germline V gene. The CDR3 is made up of 16 amino acids. Trimming shortened V by 4 bases and J by 1 base, and 15 bases separated the two germline ends. In nucleotides, the CDR3 is TGTGCCAGCAGCTCCCTGGGGTCCCCGGGCACAGATACGCAGTATTTT. It is translated as CASSSLGSPGTDTQYF.

V and J are TRBV11-1 and TRBJ2-1; D perhaps matches TRBD2 (5 bases). V was trimmed by 0 bases and J by 5 bases, leaving 20 bases between them. Per germline, CDR1 SGHAT and CDR2 FQDESV (reference sequence). The CDR3 runs to 18 residues. CDR3 in DNA: TGTGCCAGCAGCTTAGCGAGTCTGGCGGGTGGCGTACACAATGAGCAGTTCTTC. Encoded protein: CASSLASLAGGVHNEQFF.